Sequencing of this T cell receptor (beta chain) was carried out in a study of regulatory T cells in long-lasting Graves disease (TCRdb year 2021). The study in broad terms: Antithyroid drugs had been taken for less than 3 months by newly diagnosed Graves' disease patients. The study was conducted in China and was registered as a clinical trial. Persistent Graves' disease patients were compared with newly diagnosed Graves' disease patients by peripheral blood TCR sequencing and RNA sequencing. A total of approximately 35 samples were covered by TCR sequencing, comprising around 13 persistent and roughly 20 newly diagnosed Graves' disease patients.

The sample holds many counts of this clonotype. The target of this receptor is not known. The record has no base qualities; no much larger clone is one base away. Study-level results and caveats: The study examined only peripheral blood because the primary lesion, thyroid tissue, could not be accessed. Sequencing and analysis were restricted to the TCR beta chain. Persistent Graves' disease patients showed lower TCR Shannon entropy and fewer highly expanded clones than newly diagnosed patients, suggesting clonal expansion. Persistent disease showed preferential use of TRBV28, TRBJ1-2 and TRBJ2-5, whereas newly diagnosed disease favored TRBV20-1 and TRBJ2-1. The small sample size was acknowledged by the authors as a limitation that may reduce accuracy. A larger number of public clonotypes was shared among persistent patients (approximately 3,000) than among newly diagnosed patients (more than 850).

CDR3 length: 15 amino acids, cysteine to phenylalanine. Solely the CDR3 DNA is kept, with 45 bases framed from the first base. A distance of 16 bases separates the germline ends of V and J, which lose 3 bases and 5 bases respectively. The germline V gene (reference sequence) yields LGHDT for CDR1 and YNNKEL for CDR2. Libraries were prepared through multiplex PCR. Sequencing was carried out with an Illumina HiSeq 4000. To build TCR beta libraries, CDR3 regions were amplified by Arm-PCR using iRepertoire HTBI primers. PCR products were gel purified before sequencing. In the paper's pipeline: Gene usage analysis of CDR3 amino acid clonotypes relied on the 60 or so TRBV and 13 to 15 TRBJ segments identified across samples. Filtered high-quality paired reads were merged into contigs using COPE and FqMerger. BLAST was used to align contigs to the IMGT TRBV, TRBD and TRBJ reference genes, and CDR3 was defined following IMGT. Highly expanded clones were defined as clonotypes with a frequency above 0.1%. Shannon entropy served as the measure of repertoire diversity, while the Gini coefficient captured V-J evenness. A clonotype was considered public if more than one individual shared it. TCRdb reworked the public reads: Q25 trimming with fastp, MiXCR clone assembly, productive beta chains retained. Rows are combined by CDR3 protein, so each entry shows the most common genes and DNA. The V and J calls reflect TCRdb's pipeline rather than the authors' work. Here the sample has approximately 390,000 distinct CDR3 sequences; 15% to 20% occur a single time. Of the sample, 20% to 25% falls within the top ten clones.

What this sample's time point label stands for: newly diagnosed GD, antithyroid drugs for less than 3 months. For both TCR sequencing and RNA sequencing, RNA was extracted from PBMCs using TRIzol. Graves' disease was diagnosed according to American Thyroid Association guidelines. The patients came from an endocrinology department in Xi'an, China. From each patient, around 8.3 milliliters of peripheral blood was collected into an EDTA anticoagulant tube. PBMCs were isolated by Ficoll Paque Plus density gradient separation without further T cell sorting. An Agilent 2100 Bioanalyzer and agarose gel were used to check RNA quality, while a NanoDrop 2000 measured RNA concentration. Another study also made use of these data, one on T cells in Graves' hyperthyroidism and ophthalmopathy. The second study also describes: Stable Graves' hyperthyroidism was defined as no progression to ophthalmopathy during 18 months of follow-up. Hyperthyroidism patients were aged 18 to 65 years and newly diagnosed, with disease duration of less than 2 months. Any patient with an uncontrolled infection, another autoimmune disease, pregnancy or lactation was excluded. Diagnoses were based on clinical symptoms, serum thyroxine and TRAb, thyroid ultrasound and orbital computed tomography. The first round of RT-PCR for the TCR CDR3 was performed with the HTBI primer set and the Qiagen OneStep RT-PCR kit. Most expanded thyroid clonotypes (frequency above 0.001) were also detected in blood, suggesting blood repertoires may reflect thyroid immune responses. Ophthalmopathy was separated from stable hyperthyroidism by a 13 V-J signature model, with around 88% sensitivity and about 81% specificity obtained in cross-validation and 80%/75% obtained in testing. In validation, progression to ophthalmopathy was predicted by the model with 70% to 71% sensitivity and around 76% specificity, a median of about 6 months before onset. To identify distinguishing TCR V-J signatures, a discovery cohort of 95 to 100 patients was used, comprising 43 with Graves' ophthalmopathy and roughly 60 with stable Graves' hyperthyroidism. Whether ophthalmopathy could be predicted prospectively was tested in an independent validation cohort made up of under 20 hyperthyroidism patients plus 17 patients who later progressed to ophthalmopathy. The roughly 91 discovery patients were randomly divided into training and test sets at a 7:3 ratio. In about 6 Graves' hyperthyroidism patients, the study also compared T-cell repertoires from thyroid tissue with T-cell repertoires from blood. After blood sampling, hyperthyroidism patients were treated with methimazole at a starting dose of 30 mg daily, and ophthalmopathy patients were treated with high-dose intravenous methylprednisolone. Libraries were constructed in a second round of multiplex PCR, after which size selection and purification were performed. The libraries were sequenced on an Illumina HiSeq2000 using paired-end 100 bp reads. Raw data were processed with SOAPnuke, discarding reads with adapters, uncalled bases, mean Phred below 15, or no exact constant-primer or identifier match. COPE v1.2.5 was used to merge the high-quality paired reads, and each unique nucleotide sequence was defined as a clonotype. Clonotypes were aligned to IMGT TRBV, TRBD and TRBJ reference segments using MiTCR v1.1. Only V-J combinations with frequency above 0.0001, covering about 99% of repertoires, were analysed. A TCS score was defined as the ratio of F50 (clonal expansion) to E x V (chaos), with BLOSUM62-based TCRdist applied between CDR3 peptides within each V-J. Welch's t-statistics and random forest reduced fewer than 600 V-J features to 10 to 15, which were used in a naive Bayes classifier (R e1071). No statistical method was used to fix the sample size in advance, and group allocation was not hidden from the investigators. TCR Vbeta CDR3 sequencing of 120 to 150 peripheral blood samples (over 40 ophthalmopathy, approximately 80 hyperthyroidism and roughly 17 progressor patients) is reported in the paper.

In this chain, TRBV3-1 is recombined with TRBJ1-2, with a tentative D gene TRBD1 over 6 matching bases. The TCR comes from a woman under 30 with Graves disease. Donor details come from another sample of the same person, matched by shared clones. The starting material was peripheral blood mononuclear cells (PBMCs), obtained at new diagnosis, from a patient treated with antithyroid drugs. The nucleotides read TGTGCCAGCAGCCAGGGACACCTGGATCGGTATGGCTACACCTTC. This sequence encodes CASSQGHLDRYGYTF.